This paragraph covers one TCR beta chain sequence. Its antigen remains unidentified. No base-level quality is on record; no much larger clone is a single base apart. The germline V gene specifies MGHRA as CDR1 and YSYEKL as CDR2. Counted from cysteine to phenylalanine, this CDR3 has 17 amino acids. Left in the record is the CDR3 DNA by itself, 51 bases read in frame from the first base. V loses 1 base at its end and J loses 5 bases; junction bases beyond the gene matches: 10. This entry belongs to a study of blood T cell repertoires in COVID-19 (TCRdb year 2020). About the investigation overall: Samples from collaborators originated in the United States, Italy and Spain and spanned both the acute and convalescent phases of COVID-19. Nearly every sample came with metadata listing a de-identified subject ID, COVID-19 status, age in years and sex. The prospective study material was composed of cDNA or gDNA derived from T cells, B-cell-depleted T cells, or PBMCs. Subjects who had been exposed to COVID-19, were actively infected with it, or had recovered from it provided the deeply sampled blood TCRbeta repertoires that made up the dataset. The samples were drawn from two sources: the first 160 participants of the ongoing ImmuneRACE study, and 1,254 subjects contributed by 6 global collaborators. The repertoires were made available in a free public database intended to serve as a resource for research on the immune response to SARS-CoV-2. Where available, HLA class I and class II types were obtained from metadata supplied by the sample provider rather than from assay-based typing. General conclusions and limits of the study: The quantity of clinical and demographic metadata differed by source and by participant and was supplied without curation.

In Seattle, one collaborating source enrolled patients while the infection was active and tracked those patients longitudinally over the course of disease. Collaborating institutions collected whole blood in K2EDTA tubes following their own protocols. For TCRbeta analysis, collaborator samples were shipped as frozen whole blood, as isolated PBMCs, or as DNA extracted from either sample type. The immunoSEQ Assay, a bias-controlled multiplex PCR, was used to amplify TCRbeta CDR3 regions from genomic DNA. As for the authors' bioinformatics: The number of nucleated cells in each sample was estimated from the amplification of reference gene primers within the assay. To quantify the absolute abundance of each unique TCRbeta CDR3 rearrangement, sequence reads were collapsed and filtered. For each sample, productive Simpson clonality was calculated as the square root of Simpson's diversity index over productive rearrangements. Imported from immuneACCESS, the table was reduced by TCRdb to in-frame sequences with V and J called. These copies leave out some clones; in studies compared against another copy, an unresolved V gene accounts for under half, and the cause of the remainder is not known. V, J and clone size derive from that table, while D and trimming were established from the DNA sequence. Recorded for this sample are approximately 250,000 clones; 65% to 90% of them occurred a single time. About an eighth of the sample is taken by the ten largest.

Sequencing input: peripheral blood. The rearranged chain carries TRBV4-1 and TRBJ2-5; the central 10 bases match TRBD2. The sequence was obtained from a woman between 70 and 85 years old with COVID-19, enrolled during active disease. The CDR3 protein is CASSQVLAGGLLETQYF. The nucleotide sequence is TGCGCCAGCAGCCAAGTGTTAGCGGGGGGATTGTTGGAGACCCAGTACTTC.